What follows describes a single TCR beta chain. Its specificity is not known. These data come from a study of shared clonotypes between healthy human individuals. Trimming shortened V by 4 bases and J by 4 bases, and 18 bases separated the two germline ends. This CDR3 spans 16 amino acids. The V gene's germline CDR1 is SNHLY and CDR2 FYNNEI. CD45RO-negative CD8 cells positively selected for CCR7 made up the naive population, which excluded terminally differentiated effector memory CD45RA+ cells. There were no recent acute infections or vaccinations among the donors, who were healthy HIV-negative adults. The data were produced by immunoSEQ multiplex PCR, yet TCRdb's version contains in-frame clones alone and is incomplete. The table lists 800,000 to 950,000 clones, 96% of them singletons. Study-level findings and limits: What naive subsets generally showed was a larger estimated richness than memory subsets showed.

This sequence originates from a man aged 30 to 45 in good health. The V and J genes are TRBV2 and TRBJ2-3, with no clear D. The sample was naive CD8+ T cells sorted from blood. CDR3 loop: CASSGTPPLPADTQYF. The CDR3 nucleotides read TGTGCCAGCAGTGGAACACCCCCGTTACCCGCAGATACGCAGTATTTT. The entire variable domain, with the rest obtained from reference TRBV2 and TRBJ2-3, is as follows: EPEVTQTPSHQVTQMGQEVILRCVPISNHLYFYWYRQILGQKVEFLVSFYNNEISEKSEIFDDQFSVERPDGSNFTLKIRSTKLEDSAMYFCASSGTPPLPADTQYFGPGTRLTVL.